This T cell receptor beta chain is from a study of CD8 T cells in Susac syndrome (dated by TCRdb to the late 2010s). Background on the whole study: Whether CD8+ T cell activation and differentiation in Susac syndrome was antigen driven was tested using repertoire sequencing. The clonality of the CD8+ T cell repertoire was compared across more than 9 healthy donors, some 14 Susac syndrome patients and around 16 multiple sclerosis patients. Study-wide conclusions, independent of this receptor: The number of individuals in the TCR sequencing and HLA analysis was acknowledged as relatively small.

Remarks on this clonotype: Its antigen is still unknown. It has no much larger one-base neighbor in the sample; base qualities were not kept.

Peripheral blood CD8+ and CD4+ T cells from healthy donors, Susac syndrome patients and multiple sclerosis patients were profiled using high-throughput TCR beta sequencing. The multiple sclerosis controls were treatment-naive patients who had stable or active relapsing-remitting disease and met the revised McDonald criteria. Bulk CD8+ and CD4+ T cells were purified magnetically by negative isolation, whereas CD8+ TEMRA cells were enriched by FACS. Blood was collected in EDTA tubes and processed within 24 hours, with PBMCs isolated through density gradient centrifugation. PBMCs destined for TCR sequencing were cryopreserved in liquid nitrogen and later thawed in a 37 °C water bath. A purity of at least 90% was achieved for sorted or isolated CD4+, CD8+ and CD8+ TEMRA cells. RNA was extracted with the RNeasy kit and roughly 0.45 to 1 ug was reverse transcribed using random hexamers. The immunoSEQ multiplex PCR assay, covering 54 Vbeta and 13 Jbeta segments, was used to amplify TCR beta CDR3 regions. To correct PCR amplification bias, a synthetic template baseline was used for both primer optimization and computational correction. For the original study's pipeline: Reads were annotated to V, D and J genes per IMGT and analyzed with immunoSEQ Analyzer, keeping only productive sequences. Clonality was calculated as one minus the Shannon entropy normalized by log2 of the number of productive unique sequences. For each patient and control, public and private clones were evaluated within the 100 most prevalent clones. A clone was defined as Susac-specific if it was absent from the healthy and MS cohorts, from 1052 published viral clones and from other ImmuneACCESS disease sequences. TCRdb reanalyzed the raw reads on its own, using fastp at Q25 for trimming and MiXCR for clone calling, and kept in-frame beta chains. Rows are combined by CDR3 protein, so each entry shows the most common genes and DNA. TCRdb's processing, not the authors', yielded these V and J calls. This sample lists 250,000 to 300,000 distinct CDR3 sequences; around 85% were detected once. Around 0.2% of the sample is taken by the ten largest.

This clonotype was sampled from a human donor with multiple sclerosis. The specimen was CD8+ T cells from PBMCs.

The DNA reads as follows: TGTGCCAGCAGCTCCCGCTGGGAGGAAGCCAATGAGCAGTTCTTC. It translates to CASSSRWEEANEQFF. The sequence links TRBV7-6 to TRBJ2-1; the D gene is perhaps TRBD2, on 6 matching bases. The CDR3 runs 15 amino acids, cysteine and phenylalanine included. Solely the CDR3 DNA is kept, with 45 bases framed from the first base. Trimming takes 4 bases from V and 6 bases from J, and the germline ends sit 16 bases apart. CDR1 and CDR2, looked up from the germline V gene, are SGHVS and FNYEAQ.